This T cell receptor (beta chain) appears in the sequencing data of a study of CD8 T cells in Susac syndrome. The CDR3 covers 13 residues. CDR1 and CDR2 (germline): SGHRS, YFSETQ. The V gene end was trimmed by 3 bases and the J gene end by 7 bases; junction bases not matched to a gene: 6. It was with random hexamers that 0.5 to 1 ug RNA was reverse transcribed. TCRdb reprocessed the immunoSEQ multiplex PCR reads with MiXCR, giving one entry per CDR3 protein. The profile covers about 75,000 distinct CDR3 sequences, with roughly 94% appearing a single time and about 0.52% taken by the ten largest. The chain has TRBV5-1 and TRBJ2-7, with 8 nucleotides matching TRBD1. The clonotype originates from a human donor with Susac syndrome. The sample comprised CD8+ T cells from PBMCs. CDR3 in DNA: TGCGCCAGCAGCTGGACAGGGCTGGGGGAGCAGTACTTC. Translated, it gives CASSWTGLGEQYF.